These 8 T cell receptor beta chains originate from one sample sequenced in a study of blood T cell repertoires in COVID-19. The repertoire was sequenced with immunoSEQ multiplex PCR; TCRdb's copy has only in-frame clones and lacks some. The profile shows about 110,000 clones, around 86% of them singletons. The material sequenced was peripheral blood. These receptors were taken from a man between 40 and 49 years old with acute or convalescent COVID-19.

The rearrangement links TRBV3-1 (or the pseudogene TRBV3-2) to TRBJ1-2; possibly TRBD1 for D (6 bases). Germline V lookup: CDR1 LGHDT, CDR2 YNNKEL (reference sequence). Trimming left V 1 base short and J 0 bases short, with 15 bases between. This CDR3 has 17 amino acids. The DNA of the CDR3 is TGTGCCAGCAGCCAAGGACCCTGGACAGCCCCTAACTATGGCTACACCTTC. Protein sequence: CASSQGPWTAPNYGYTF.

This clone was observed once. The chain uses TRBV6-6 and TRBJ2-5, with TRBD2 matching 10 bases. Germline loops: CDR1 MNHNY, CDR2 SVGAGI (reference sequence). V shed 10 bases, J shed 6 bases, and the junction held 11 bases outside the gene matches. The length of the CDR3 is 14 residues. DNA for the CDR3: TGTGCCATTTCAATAGCGGGGGGCGGTCAGACCCAGTACTTC. Its translation is CAISIAGGGQTQYF.

To note about this clone: The identical CDR3 is also encoded by other nucleotide sequences in the sample. The chain employs TRBV27 and TRBJ2-7; 7 bases fit TRBD1. The J segment lost 1 base and the V segment lost 5 bases, leaving 2 bases of the junction unmatched. The CDR3 is 13 residues long. CDR1 and CDR2 from the germline V gene are MNHEY and SMNVEV (reference sequence). In nucleotides, the CDR3 is TGTGCCAGCAGTCCAGGGGGATCCTACGAGCAGTACTTC. Protein sequence: CASSPGGSYEQYF.

The sample holds a few counts of this clone. The J gene is TRBJ2-1, the V gene TRBV5-4, with a weak D call TRBD2 (6 bases). The germline V and J ends were trimmed by 0 bases and 8 bases, with 6 bases remaining between them. The CDR3 has 12 residues. The V gene's germline CDR1 is SGHNT and CDR2 YYREEE (reference sequence). The CDR3 region has the DNA TGTGCCAGCAGCTTGGCGGGAGATGAGCAGTTCTTC. Its protein is CASSLAGDEQFF. The full variable domain, its missing parts supplied by reference TRBV5-4 and TRBJ2-1, is ETGVTQSPTHLIKTRGQQVTLRCSSQSGHNTVSWYQQALGQGPQFIFQYYREEENGRGNFPPRFSGLQFPNYSSELNVNALELDDSALYLCASSLAGDEQFFGPGTRLTVL.

This clone is a singleton in its sample. The chain joins TRBV25-1 to TRBJ1-5; no clear D. The CDR3 is 15 residues long. V lost 3 bases and J lost 3, with 12 bases in between. Per the germline V gene, CDR1 is MGHDK and CDR2 is SYGVNS. CDR3 bases: TGTGCCAGCAGTGATGTAGGCAGGCCCAATCAGCCCCAGCATTTT. Its protein is CASSDVGRPNQPQHF.

The rearrangement links TRBV7-9 to TRBJ1-2; 7 nucleotides agree with TRBD1. The V gene's germline CDR1 is SEHNR and CDR2 FQNEAQ (reference sequence). There are 15 residues in the CDR3. After removal of 1 base from V and 5 bases from J, the junction contained 7 bases not matched to a gene. CDR3 sequence reads: CASSLVGQQDYGYTF. The CDR3 bases are TGTGCCAGCAGCTTAGTGGGACAGCAGGATTATGGCTACACCTTC.

The V and J genes are TRBV6-5 and TRBJ2-7, with D perhaps TRBD2 (5 bases). The CDR3 runs to 11 residues. Germline V gene lookup returns CDR1 MNHEY and CDR2 SVGAGI. Trimming took 10 bases from V and 4 from J, leaving 11 bases between them. The CDR3 DNA follows: TGTGCCACCAATCGGGGATACGAGCAGTACTTC. This encodes CATNRGYEQYF.

The CDR3 loop is CASSFGDSRNTEAFF. CDR3 coding DNA: TGTGCCAGCAGCTTTGGAGACAGTCGGAACACTGAAGCTTTCTTT. The rearrangement links TRBV13 to TRBJ1-1; D may be TRBD1 (5 bases). This CDR3 has 15 amino acids. Germline CDR1 and CDR2: PRHDT and FYEKMQ (reference sequence). Trimming removed 3 bases at V and 1 base at J, with 12 bases between.